A single sample gave rise to the 15 T cell receptor beta chains below, sequenced in a study of OX40 agonist ivuxolimab in advanced cancers. Sequencing was performed with immunoSEQ multiplex PCR; in TCRdb, only in-frame clones are kept and a portion is missing. The sample lists about 96,000 clones, approximately 80% occurring once. Sequences were derived from CD4+ or CD8+ T cells sorted from blood, sampled in a trial of the OX40 agonist ivuxolimab. These receptors originate from an adult with an advanced solid tumor such as melanoma, head and neck, liver or kidney cancer.

This clone was seen a few times. V and J are TRBV7-9 and TRBJ1-1; TRBD1 is a possible D gene (6 bases). V lost 5 bases and J lost 11, with 15 bases in between. Germline V lookup: CDR1 SEHNR, CDR2 FQNEAQ (reference sequence). The CDR3 is 12 residues long. CDR3 coding DNA: TGTGCCAGCAGCCCCCGGACAGTAGAGGCTTTCTTT. It translates to CASSPRTVEAFF.

The gene calls are TRBV10-3 and TRBJ2-3; no definite D call. V dropped 10 bases and J dropped 4 bases, with 18 bases sitting between them. There are 14 residues in the CDR3. Germline CDR1 ENHRY, CDR2 SYGVKD. The CDR3 sequence: CASYTNDRPDTQYF. For the CDR3, the DNA is TGTGCCAGCTACACGAATGACCGCCCAGATACGCAGTATTTT.

The chain is built from TRBV7-2 and TRBJ2-1; no clear D. Between the trimmed V and J ends, which lost 0 bases and 1 base, there was a span of 10 bases. CDR3 length: 16 amino acids. CDR1 and CDR2 from the germline V gene are SGHTA and FQGNSA. The CDR3 loop is CASSLASGPSYNEQFF. CDR3 bases: TGTGCCAGCAGCTTAGCTTCCGGCCCTTCCTACAATGAGCAGTTCTTC. The full variable domain, with the rest looked up from reference TRBV7-2 and TRBJ2-1, is GAGVSQSPSNKVTEKGKDVELRCDPISGHTALYWYRQSLGQGLEFLIYFQGNSAPDKSGLPSDRFSAERTGGSVSTLTIQRTQQEDSAVYLCASSLASGPSYNEQFFGPGTRLTVL.

V usage is TRBV6-5 and J usage is TRBJ2-1, with 11 bases aligning to TRBD2. CDR1 is MNHEY and CDR2 is SVGAGI in the germline V gene. The CDR3 is 15 residues long. V shed 4 bases and J 6 bases; nucleotides not matched to a gene: 5. This chain's CDR3 is CASSSLAGEGNEQFF. CDR3 nucleotides: TGTGCCAGCAGTTCACTAGCGGGAGAAGGCAATGAGCAGTTCTTC.

This rearrangement joins TRBV7-9 to TRBJ1-4, with 9 bases fitting TRBD1. This CDR3 comprises 13 residues. Per the germline V gene, CDR1 is SEHNR and CDR2 is FQNEAQ (reference sequence). J was trimmed by 9 bases and V by 4 bases; bases with no gene match: 3. The CDR3 nucleotides are TGTGCCAGCAGCTCCGGGACAGGGCAAAAACTGTTTTTT. Its protein product is CASSSGTGQKLFF.

This chain joins TRBV18 and TRBJ2-3; 8 nucleotides match TRBD2. Germline V lookup: CDR1 KGHSH, CDR2 LQKENI. J gave up 3 bases and V 1 base, and 6 bases lay outside the gene matches. The CDR3 is 16 amino acids. The CDR3 loop is CASSPLAGGSTDTQYF. CDR3 nucleotide sequence: TGTGCCAGCTCACCACTGGCGGGGGGTTCTACAGATACGCAGTATTTT. Full variable domain (remainder filled in from reference TRBV18 and TRBJ2-3): NAGVMQNPRHLVRRRGQEARLRCSPMKGHSHVYWYRQLPEEGLKFMVYLQKENIIDESGMPKERFSAEFPKEGPSILRIQQVVRGDSAAYFCASSPLAGGSTDTQYFGPGTRLTVL.

The J gene is TRBJ1-2, the V gene TRBV6-5; possibly TRBD1 for D (5 bases). CDR3 length equals 14 residues. The germline gives CDR1 MNHEY, CDR2 SVGAGI. V was clipped by 5 bases and J by 5 bases, with 15 bases between them. CDR3 nucleotide sequence: TGTGCCAGCAGTGTTTCGGGACGAAAGTATGGCTACACCTTC. It yields the protein CASSVSGRKYGYTF.

The V gene is TRBV10-3, the J gene TRBJ2-1; TRBD2 matches 7 bases. This CDR3 comprises 13 residues. Germline CDR1 reads ENHRY; CDR2 reads SYGVKD. Trimming took 3 bases from V and 6 from J; bases not matched to a gene: 2. The CDR3 nucleotides are TGTGCCATCAGTGATGCTAGCGGCAATGAGCAGTTCTTC. This gives the protein CAISDASGNEQFF.

V and J are TRBV19 and TRBJ1-2, with a weak D call TRBD1 (5 bases). The CDR3 length is 16 residues. The ends were cut back, 6 bases at V and 6 bases at J, with 23 bases in the middle. The germline gives CDR1 LNHDA, CDR2 SQIVND (reference sequence). Written as DNA, the CDR3 is TGTGCCAGTAGCCGGGGACGGCTCCAGCAACGGGATGGCTACACCTTC. Its translation is CASSRGRLQQRDGYTF. Supplemented by reference TRBV19 and TRBJ1-2, the full variable domain reads DGGITQSPKYLFRKEGQNVTLSCEQNLNHDAMYWYRQDPGQGLRLIYYSQIVNDFQKGDIAEGYSVSREKKESFPLTVTSAQKNPTAFYLCASSRGRLQQRDGYTFGSGTRLTVV.

J is TRBJ2-5 and V is TRBV5-6, with unresolved D. The J call is in doubt because the DNA end fits TRBJ2-7 better. The germline V gene has CDR1 SGHDT and CDR2 YYEEEE. This CDR3 has 12 residues. The CDR3 loop is CASSYGPNEQYF. CDR3 nucleotide sequence: TGTGCCAGCAGCTACGGACCGAACGAGCAGTACTTC.

The chain uses TRBV11-1 and TRBJ1-4, with D tentatively TRBD1 (6 bases). The germline V and J ends were trimmed by 1 base and 5 bases, with 20 bases remaining between them. The CDR3 covers 18 residues. Germline V CDR1 and CDR2: SGHAT, FQDESV (reference sequence). The CDR3 region has the DNA TGTGCCAGCAGCTTAGGACGGACAGTCCGCTGGGGCAATGAAAAACTGTTTTTT. The encoded protein is CASSLGRTVRWGNEKLFF.

CDR3 residues: CASSMLAGGEEYF. The DNA for the CDR3 is TGTGCCAGCAGCATGCTAGCGGGGGGGGAAGAGTATTTT. The rearrangement uses TRBV7-2 and TRBJ2-3; TRBD2 aligns across 12 bases. V was pared by 5 bases and J by 13 bases, with 7 bases of the junction left unmatched. Germline V gives CDR1 SGHTA, CDR2 FQGNSA. The CDR3 consists of 13 residues.

This sequence joins TRBV14 and TRBJ2-1; the D gene could be TRBD1 or TRBD2 (5 bases each). V gave up 4 bases and J gave up 4 bases, with 5 bases separating them. Looked up from germline, CDR1 is SGHDN and CDR2 is FVKESK. This CDR3 has 12 residues. The CDR3 nucleotides read TGTGCCAGCAGCCGGGGGTACAATGAGCAGTTCTTC. Translating it yields CASSRGYNEQFF.

This sequence joins TRBV21-1 and TRBJ1-5; TRBD1 was called by the table and not checked on the DNA. TRBV21-1 is listed as a pseudogene. The CDR3 is made up of 17 amino acids. The DNA of the CDR3 is TGTGCCAGCAGCGAAAGGGTTTTGGACAGGCCCGTGGGGCCCCAGCATTTT. Protein sequence: CASSERVLDRPVGPQHF.

The chain is built from TRBV12-5 and TRBJ2-7; 10 nucleotides agree with TRBD1. Germline assignment: CDR1 LGHNT and CDR2 FRNRAP. This CDR3 region has 15 residues. The junction had 5 bases not matched to a gene; V was cut back by 6 bases and J by 0 bases. The CDR3 loop is CASGVTGGFSYEQYF. DNA for the CDR3: TGTGCTAGTGGGGTGACAGGGGGCTTCTCCTACGAGCAGTACTTC.